This T cell receptor beta chain was documented in a study of cytomegalovirus exposure and HLA in healthy donors (dated by TCRdb to about 2017). For context, the study as a whole: According to an earlier analysis of a few hundred of the donors, 150 million to 200 million T cells yielded roughly 110 million unique TCR beta sequences and about 280 Gb of sequence data. The study used immunosequencing to profile the T cell repertoires of several hundred subjects and linked those repertoires to cytomegalovirus serostatus. To predict cytomegalovirus infection status, the study combined high-throughput TCR immunosequencing, statistical association of individual TCRs with disease status, and machine learning. In a later genetic analysis, genome-wide SNP genotypes for about three fifths of the 666 donors were used, and that subset was treated as a discovery cohort. The aim of the study was to test whether cataloging public T cell receptors could identify signatures of past pathogen exposure. A later analysis re-analyzed previously published TCR beta repertoires from 666 donors and added high-resolution HLA genotyping to study TCR occurrence patterns. The later analysis used no new phenotypic data to find candidate immune exposures, relying instead on TCR beta sequences and their occurrence across donors. On average, around 200,000 unique TCR beta nucleotide sequences were sequenced per donor among more than 350 genotyped donors of the cohort, with roughly 18% of those sequences being non-productive. HLA typing covered class I and class II loci at four-digit resolution. An earlier analysis of approximately 500 of the donors applied high-throughput TCR beta sequencing to assess whether each TCR beta V gene segment acted as functional or pseudogenic. Besides the first cohort of some 670 subjects, a separate validation cohort made up of 90 to 150 different subjects was used. The number of typed donors differed by locus: about 620-630 for A, B, C, DRB1 and DQB1; 522 for DQA1; 600 to 610 for DPA1; and roughly 470 for DPB1. Roughly 5 DR-DQ haplotypes were treated as single units for association and clustering because of strong linkage in the cohort. Donor age, sex, ethnicity and CMV serostatus were compiled together with the repertoire data. The genetic ancestry cluster associated with self-reported Caucasian donors included 81% of the 300 to 400 genotyped donors. All discovery cohort repertoires had been generated on a single sequencing platform. About 330 gigabases of sequencing data and tens of millions of unique TCR sequences made up an early release that covered nearly 650 HLA-typed donors. Points the paper makes about the study in general: Presence/absence analyses assumed roughly uniform sequencing depth across donors, an assumption that may not hold. Compared with equally common non-associated chains, HLA-associated TCR beta chains in a later analysis were more clonally expanded and had lower generation probabilities. Because HLA typing was unavailable for some donors at each locus, only the typed subset was used in association tests. A few of the identified cytomegalovirus-associated TCR beta chains were confirmed in vitro to be specific for cytomegalovirus antigens. A further reported finding was that TCR beta sequences accurately predicted the HLA-A and HLA-B alleles for most subjects in the first cohort. An association between a missense DCLRE1C variant and V-gene and J-gene trimming of TCR beta chains was found in a later genetic analysis and replicated in an independent cohort. A group of highly shared sequence variants was considered likely to be a technical artifact of the sequencing pipeline. In a later analysis, 16,951 TCR beta sequences were associated with specific HLA alleles at a false discovery rate of 0.05. A later genetic analysis reported fewer N-insertions in productive TCRs among donors in an Asian-associated ancestry cluster than the approximately 700-donor mean. In an earlier analysis of around 600 of the donors, most TCR beta V segments were observed in productive rearrangements about 87% or about 30% of the time, broadly matching IMGT annotations. Because counts were too low, around 18 rarely observed V segments, including chromosome 9 orphons, were left out of the earlier analysis of some 600 of the donors. In both the original and validation cohorts, the classifier was reported to diagnose cytomegalovirus status with high specificity and sensitivity. Most TCR sequences were observed very rarely across donors, whereas some public TCRs were present in many individuals. Linkage disequilibrium might explain the correlated functional status among segregating V segments, but an unknown experimental factor could not be ruled out. In a later analysis, most CMV-associated TCR beta chains were found to appear HLA-restricted, with HLA associations seemingly driven largely by CMV exposure. According to the authors, the approach could potentially be generalized to other disease states and immunological phenotypes. According to a later analysis, TCR association rates differed among HLA loci, with DRB1 alleles showing the most associated TCRs and HLA-C alleles showing the fewest. According to a later analysis, parvovirus B19, influenza, CMV and Epstein-Barr virus appeared linked to several top co-occurrence clusters. The 87-base-pair reads could not distinguish some IMGT-functional V segments, including TRBV6-2 and TRBV6-3, so those segments were excluded. In this cohort, only TCR beta chains were sequenced, and detectable features were limited by the absence of alpha or paired-chain data. Assigning TCR associations to individual alleles was difficult when HLA alleles, especially DR and DQ, strongly co-occurred. The study gave a list of some 150 TCR beta chains associated with cytomegalovirus. For the cohort, immune exposure information was limited to CMV serostatus.

In total, approximately 700 healthy bone marrow donors made up the cohort. At the time of sampling, every cohort member was nominally healthy, though immune exposures that went unrecorded were likely present. The donor tested CMV seronegative and was one of the 352 seronegative cohort members. Every donor gave a peripheral blood sample, and the peripheral blood mononuclear cells from that sample were used for TCR beta sequencing. The Qiagen DNeasy Blood Extraction Kit was used to extract genomic DNA from the blood cell samples. The CDR3 numbers 13 residues from cysteine through phenylalanine. Of all the DNA, just the CDR3 is kept, 39 bases in frame from base 1. As encoded in the germline V gene (reference sequence), CDR1 is SGHNT while CDR2 is YYREEE. Deletion took 0 bases off V and 6 bases off J, with a span of 6 bases between the germline ends. Receptor amplification or capture employed the immunoSEQ multiplex PCR assay. The multiplex PCR relied on a mix of 60 forward primers for TCR Vbeta segments and 13 reverse primers for TCR Jbeta segments. The CDR3 region of rearranged TCR beta genes was amplified from genomic DNA with a multiplex PCR assay. The amplified TCR beta libraries were sequenced on the Illumina HiSeq System as 87-base-pair reads. Per the authors' processing: Across the 670 or so repertoires, a later analysis counted tens of millions of unique TCR beta chains, roughly 11 million of which were shared by at least two donors. A nearest-neighbor algorithm error-corrected the raw reads and collapsed the reads into unique sequences, merging closely related sequences to remove PCR and sequencing errors. V, D and J gene segments were assigned by aligning CDR3 sequences to IMGT reference sequences. For a sequence to be retained, a match of at least six nucleotides to both a V gene segment and a J gene segment was required. Rearrangements were classified as productive when the CDR3 lacked stop codons and remained in frame with V and J, and all other rearrangements were classified as non-productive. CDR3 was defined according to IMGT convention as the region running from the second conserved V-encoded cysteine to the conserved J-encoded phenylalanine. The earlier analysis of 550 to 650 of the donors excluded any sequence lacking an unambiguous match to a single V gene segment. In an earlier analysis of almost 600 of the donors, a V segment was called functional when productive rearrangements were above 56.7%, and segregating when the standard deviation between donors exceeded 5%. A statistical classification framework was developed to diagnose cytomegalovirus status using the catalog of TCR beta chain sequences. V and J gene assignment, in a later analysis, came from comparing TCR nucleotide sequences with IMGT/GENE-DB human TR gene sequences. In a later analysis, CDR3 sequences and most-parsimonious VDJ recombination scenarios were assigned using the TCRdist pipeline. A later analysis defined each TCR beta chain by its CDR3 amino acid sequence plus V-gene family, and excluded reads lacking a unique V-gene family. In a later analysis, around 650 highly shared, low-generation-probability nucleotide sequences were removed to address suspected cross-contamination and a sequencing artifact. In a later analysis, a clonal expansion index was calculated for each public chain from normalized within-repertoire ranks of inferred template counts. Generation probabilities in a later analysis came from a VDJ recombination model fitted to out-of-frame rearrangements, and those results were checked against IGoR. A later analysis scored TCR-TCR, TCR-HLA and TCR-CMV co-occurrence with hypergeometric tests, applying a repertoire-size bias correction to TCR pairs. In a later analysis, false discovery rates were estimated by permuting HLA or CMV assignments 20 times. In a later analysis, co-occurring TCRs were grouped with DBSCAN, and TCRdist sequence similarity was added when clustering was performed within HLA-allele-positive subsets. Repertoires with fewer than 30,000 or more than 120,000 public chains were left out of co-occurrence clustering, as were about 5 repertoires with anomalous nucleotide sharing. TCRdb took over this immuneACCESS table, retaining in-frame rearrangements with V and J assigned. Such tables are incomplete; in checked studies, under half of the missing clones stem from an unresolved V gene, and the remainder is unexplained. The D gene and trimming were derived from the DNA, and the V and J assignments and clone size from that table. The table for this sample lists fewer than 200,000 clones; approximately 88% of them were counted only once. Clones ranked in the top ten supply under 1.1% of the sample.

In this sample, this clone turned up a few times. Its specific antigen is unknown. No much larger clonotype is one base removed from it; base qualities were not supplied. The sequenced material came from PBMCs. This chain is built from TRBV5-4 and TRBJ2-2, with a weak D call of TRBD1 (6 bases match). The receptor was derived from a man aged 25-45 years in good health and CMV-seronegative. The sequenced DNA is TGTGCCAGCAGCTTGGACAGGGCCGGGGAGCTGTTTTTT. The encoded protein is CASSLDRAGELFF.